A selection of T cell receptor beta chains follows, all from one sample in a study of blood T cell repertoires in COVID-19. The protocol was immunoSEQ multiplex PCR, while the TCRdb copy is restricted to in-frame clones and leaves out a portion. The sample has 300,000 to 400,000 clones, roughly 85% seen once. The sequenced sample was PBMCs or T cells enriched from blood (not recorded which). The receptors originated from a young woman who had been exposed to COVID-19. Each CDR3 is given with its conserved first and last residue. Fields, in order: D gene, J gene, V gene, clone size, CDR3 DNA, CDR3 protein. A D gene is named only where the DNA matches it firmly. Clone size is given for some rows only: seen once, a few or many times, or a class if the clone is expanded.

>-|TRBJ2-5|TRBV9|once
TGTGCCAGCAGCTCCGGCTCCGACGGGGGGCGGGAGACCCAGTACTTC
CASSSGSDGGRETQYF
>-|TRBJ2-7|TRBV5-6|-
TGTGCCAGCAGCTTTCTAGCCTCACAAACAACCTACGAGCAGTACTTC
CASSFLASQTTYEQYF
>-|TRBJ2-1|TRBV7-9|-
TGTGCCAGCAGCTCAAGATACAGGGAGCGCCACAATGAGCAGTTCTTC
CASSSRYRERHNEQFF
>TRBD2|TRBJ2-1|TRBV7-2|-
TGTGCCAGCAGCGTGCCGACTAGCGGGGGGGCAAGGCAGTTCTTC
CASSVPTSGGARQFF
>TRBD1|TRBJ2-6|TRBV5-1|-
TGCGCCAGCAGAAGGACAGGCTCTGGGGCCAACGTCCTGACTTTC
CASRRTGSGANVLTF
>TRBD2|TRBJ2-7|TRBV5-1|-
TGCGCCAGCAGCTTGAACTCCGGGACTAGCTACGAGCAGTACTTC
CASSLNSGTSYEQYF
>TRBD1|TRBJ1-2|TRBV18|-
TGTGCCAGCTCACCGACAGGGGGTGGTGGCTACACCTTC
CASSPTGGGGYTF
>-|TRBJ2-5|TRBV10-1|-
TGCGCCAGCAGTGACAACCAAGAGACCCAGTACTTC
CASSDNQETQYF
>TRBD1|TRBJ1-2|TRBV23-1|-
TGCGCCAGCAGTCTGGACAGGGCGGATGGCTACACCTTC
CASSLDRADGYTF
>-|TRBJ2-7|TRBV9|-
TGTGCCAGCAGCCGGGACAACCTCTACGAGCAGTACTTC
CASSRDNLYEQYF
>TRBD1|TRBJ1-3|TRBV25-1|-
TGTGCCAGCAGTGCGGGACAGGGGATAGGAACTGGAAACACCATATATTTT
CASSAGQGIGTGNTIYF
>-|TRBJ1-2|TRBV2|-
TGTGCCAGCAGCGGAATAGGACGGGAGGGTGGCTACACCTTC
CASSGIGREGGYTF
>-|TRBJ2-6|TRBV7-9|-
TGTGCCAGCAGCCCATCGGTCGCCACTGGGGCCAACGTCCTGACTTTC
CASSPSVATGANVLTF
>-|TRBJ1-2|TRBV14|-
TGTGCCAGCAGCCGGGCCAGGGTTGGGAATGGCTACACCTTC
CASSRARVGNGYTF
>-|TRBJ1-2|TRBV28|-
TGTGCCAGCAGTTTTGGGGGGACCCATGGCTACACCTTC
CASSFGGTHGYTF
>TRBD1|TRBJ2-1|TRBV3-1/TRBV3-2|-
TGTGCCAGCAGCCGGGGACAGGGGGTATACAATGAGCAGTTCTTC
CASSRGQGVYNEQFF
>TRBD2|TRBJ2-1|TRBV4-3|few
TGCGCCAGCAGCCAAGGAGCGGGGGGACCCTACAATGAGCAGTTCTTC
CASSQGAGGPYNEQFF
>-|TRBJ1-1|TRBV24-1|-
TGTGCCACCAGTCGTGACAGTTTCTCCGAAGCTTTCTTT
CATSRDSFSEAFF
>-|TRBJ1-4|TRBV28|-
TGTGCCAGCAGTTTGGGGCAGCCTAATGAAAAACTGTTTTTT
CASSLGQPNEKLFF
>TRBD2|TRBJ2-1|TRBV28|-
TGTGCCAGCATTCGGGGGGGCCTCGGTGAGCAGTTCTTC
CASIRGGLGEQFF
>TRBD2|TRBJ2-2|TRBV5-1|-
TGCGCCAGCAGCTTGGGTATACTAGCGGGGAACACCGGGGAGCTGTTTTTT
CASSLGILAGNTGELFF
>-|TRBJ1-3|TRBV30|-
TGTGCCTGGAGTGTACGCGGACAGAGGGTCCCCCCTTTCTGGAACACCATATATTTT
CAWSVRGQRVPPFWNTIYF
>-|TRBJ1-1|TRBV4-3|-
TGCGCCAGCAGCCATTCGGCGGTGAACACTGAAGCTTTCTTT
CASSHSAVNTEAFF
>-|TRBJ2-3|TRBV2|-
TGTGCCAGCAGTGAAAGGGACATTGCGCAGTATTTT
CASSERDIAQYF
>TRBD2|TRBJ2-1|TRBV19|-
TGTGCCACTCCCACCGGGGGGACTAGCGGTCGCTGGGATGAGCAGTTCTTC
CATPTGGTSGRWDEQFF
>-|TRBJ1-2|TRBV3-1/TRBV3-2|-
TGTGCCAGCAGCCAGGACCTACAGGGTATCAGCTATGGCTACACCTTC
CASSQDLQGISYGYTF
>TRBD2|TRBJ2-3|TRBV28|few
TGTGCCAGCAGTTATGGGACTAGCGGGCCCACAGATACGCAGTATTTT
CASSYGTSGPTDTQYF
>TRBD1|TRBJ2-6|TRBV11-2|few
TGTGCCAGCAGCTTAGAAGCAGGGGGTTCAGCTGGGGCCAACGTCCTGACTTTC
CASSLEAGGSAGANVLTF
>-|TRBJ1-1|TRBV19|-
TGTGCCAGTAGTATGAGAGAGGGTAGCACTGAAGCTTTCTTT
CASSMREGSTEAFF